This T cell receptor beta chain appears in the sequencing data of a study of CD8+ T cells in alopecia areata. Overall study findings and caveats: Clonality exceeded that of normal scalp in lesional scalp, most notably in alopecia totalis/universalis.

With 2 bases removed from V and 4 bases from J, the gap between germline ends came to 12 bases. CDR3 size: 15 residues. The germline V gene encodes CDR1 SGHRS and CDR2 YFSETQ. As regards this clone: The antigen remains unidentified.

Extraction and reverse transcription of RNA yielded cDNA as the sequencing template. TCRdb's table, derived via immunoSEQ multiplex PCR, lists solely in-frame clones and lacks some. The profile shows about 200,000 clones, about 56% of them singletons. This clonotype was obtained from a human donor in good health. The rearrangement links TRBV5-1 to TRBJ2-2; D may be TRBD2 (5 bases). The material sequenced was CD8+ T cells sorted from blood. CDR3 nucleotide sequence: TGCGCCAGCAGCTTACAGAGGGATGGCACCGGGGAGCTGTTTTTT. The encoded protein is CASSLQRDGTGELFF. Together with reference TRBV5-1 and TRBJ2-2, the CDR3 gives the full variable domain: KAGVTQTPRYLIKTRGQQVTLSCSPISGHRSVSWYQQTPGQGLQFLFEYFSETQRNKGNFPGRFSGRQFSNSRSEMNVSTLELGDSALYLCASSLQRDGTGELFFGEGSRLTVL.